This passage covers 27 T cell receptor beta chains from one sample sequenced in a study of molecular identifiers for immune sequencing clone quantification. Each CDR3 protein is one row after TCRdb ran MiXCR on the PCR reads. The data show about 300,000 distinct CDR3 sequences, 20% to 25% seen once. Material: naive CD8+ T cells from blood, with Jurkat cell RNA spiked in. Subset specified: FACS-sorted CD8+CD4-CCR7+CD45RA+ naive T cells. The receptors here all came from a human donor in good health. Some libraries in this study had Jurkat cell RNA spiked in.

This clonotype was detected many times. The gene calls are TRBV4-3 and TRBJ2-7; D call uncertain. V dropped 0 bases and J dropped 1 base, with 10 bases sitting between them. CDR1 is LGHNA, CDR2 YSLEER, per germline. The CDR3 sequence is 15 residues long. CDR3 in amino acids: CASSQDVGPSYEQYF. CDR3 coding DNA: TGCGCCAGCAGCCAAGATGTCGGACCGTCCTACGAGCAGTACTTC.

This clonotype has just a few counts. This chain links TRBV18 with TRBJ2-7; 12 nucleotides align to TRBD2. The CDR3 contains 17 residues. Germline assignment: CDR1 KGHSH and CDR2 LQKENI. V shed 4 bases and J 0 bases; nucleotides not matched to a gene: 7. The CDR3 sequence: CASSQRTSGVSSYEQYF. CDR3 nucleotide sequence: TGTGCCAGCTCACAACGGACTAGCGGGGTTAGCTCCTACGAGCAGTACTTC.

This clonotype was found many times. The CDR3 reads CASSQKSANEKLFF. In DNA form, the CDR3 reads TGCGCCAGCAGCCAAAAATCGGCTAATGAAAAACTGTTTTTT. The genes are TRBV4-1 and TRBJ1-4, with unresolved D. The V end lost 2 bases, the J end lost 3 bases, and 7 bases lay between the germline ends. The CDR3 totals 14 residues. Germline V lookup: CDR1 MGHRA, CDR2 YSYEKL.

Points on this clonotype: A read error may explain this, as a much larger clone is one base away. The CDR3 reads CVSSDRGPYEQYF. The DNA of the CDR3 is TGTGTCAGCAGCGACAGGGGGCCCTACGAGCAGTACTTC. The rearrangement uses TRBV6-2 or TRBV6-3 and TRBJ2-7; 10 bases agree with TRBD1. CDR1 and CDR2 (germline): MNHEY, SVGEGT. The CDR3 totals 13 residues.

Many counts were recorded for this clonotype. The DNA of the CDR3 is TGCAGCGTAGGACTAGCGGATCCCTACGAGCAGTACTTC. Protein: CSVGLADPYEQYF. The gene calls are TRBV29-1 and TRBJ2-7, with 10 bases identical to TRBD2. Germline values: CDR1 SQVTM, CDR2 ANQGSEA. This CDR3 comprises 13 residues. After removal of 6 bases from V and 2 bases from J, the junction contained 4 bases not matched to a gene.

The chain links TRBV10-3 to TRBJ2-7, with TRBD1 identical over 7 bases. The V gene's germline CDR1 is ENHRY and CDR2 SYGVKD. This CDR3 contains 13 residues. J lost 3 bases, V lost 4 bases, and 3 bases had no gene match. The CDR3 nucleotides are TGTGCCATCAGTGTGGGGACAGTCTACGAGCAGTACTTC. Encoded protein: CAISVGTVYEQYF.

In its sample, this clonotype was seen many times. The CDR3 protein is CASSQELAGVADTQYF. In nucleotides, the CDR3 is TGCGCCAGCAGCCAAGAATTAGCGGGAGTAGCAGATACGCAGTATTTT. The chain uses TRBV4-3 and TRBJ2-3, with TRBD2 matching over 9 bases. The CDR3 has 16 residues. The germline CDR1 and CDR2 sequences are LGHNA and YSLEER. Unmatched junction bases numbered 5, after V lost 0 bases and J lost 4 bases.

V and J are TRBV7-9 and TRBJ2-1; the D is unclear. Trimming left V 5 bases short and J 5 bases short, with 10 bases between. The CDR3 length is 13 residues. In germline, CDR1 is SEHNR, CDR2 FQNEAQ (reference sequence). The CDR3 sequence: CASSRPPHNEQFF. CDR3 nucleotides: TGTGCCAGCAGCCGGCCCCCCCACAATGAGCAGTTCTTC.

This clonotype was counted many times. The J gene is TRBJ2-7, the V gene TRBV20-1; D not resolved. V gave up 2 bases and J gave up 4 bases, with 18 bases separating them. This CDR3 spans 15 amino acids. Germline CDR1 DFQATT, CDR2 SNEGSKA (reference sequence). The CDR3 nucleotides are TGCAGTGCTAGACCGGCCGGGCCCTTGGCTTACGAGCAGTACTTC. Residues: CSARPAGPLAYEQYF.

There are many counts of this clonotype. The V gene is TRBV11-2, the J gene TRBJ2-3, with D possibly TRBD2 on 5 matching bases. Deletions cut 0 bases from V and 4 bases from J, with 17 bases between. The CDR3 is 17 residues long. Germline lookup yields CDR1 SGHAT and CDR2 FQNNGV. CDR3 nucleotide sequence: TGTGCCAGCAGCTTAGATTGGGAGTTAAGTGGGGCAGATACGCAGTATTTT. It yields the protein CASSLDWELSGADTQYF.

A remark on this clonotype: A much larger clone lies one base from this, so it may be a read error. The V and J genes are TRBV25-1 and TRBJ2-1, with TRBD1 identical over 11 bases. CDR1 and CDR2 from the germline V gene are MGHDK and SYGVNS. There are 16 residues in the CDR3. CDR3 nucleotide sequence: TGTGCCAGCAGTGCACCCGGACAGGGGGCCTACAGTGAGCAGTTCTTC. Protein: CASSAPGQGAYSEQFF.

The V and J genes are TRBV5-3 and TRBJ2-1; D tentatively fits TRBD1 or TRBD2 (5 bases each). TRBV5-3 is sorted into the ORF group, with uncertain function. The CDR3 is 15 residues long. The V end lost 1 base, the J end lost 7 bases, and 15 bases lay between the germline ends. In nucleotides, the CDR3 is TGTGCCAGAAGCTTGAGAGGGGACCAGGAAAATGAGCAGTTCTTC. Residues: CARSLRGDQENEQFF.

Worth noting for this clonotype: A read error may explain this, as a much larger clone is one base away. The chain recombines TRBV2 with TRBJ1-1; 7 positions match TRBD1. CDR3 length equals 14 residues. Germline V lookup: CDR1 SNHLY, CDR2 FYNNEI. Losses at the gene ends were 6 bases for V and 4 bases for J; bases not matched to a gene: 8. The CDR3 is CASRLLAGGTEAFF. The CDR3 DNA sequence: TGTGCCAGCAGGCTTCTAGCAGGGGGCACTGAAGCTTTCTTT.

As to this clonotype: Being one base from a much bigger clone, this may be a read error. The chain uses TRBV29-1 and TRBJ2-2, with 7 bases aligning to TRBD2. CDR1 and CDR2 from the germline V gene are SQVTM and ANQGSEA. CDR3 length: 13 residues. The CDR3 DNA reads as TGCAGCGTGGGGCGGGAGAACCCCGGGGAGCTGTTTTTT. Encoded protein: CSVGRENPGELFF.

This clonotype was detected many times. The rearrangement links TRBV29-1 to TRBJ2-1; possibly TRBD1 for D (6 bases). The CDR3 length is 15 residues. Germline lookup yields CDR1 SQVTM and CDR2 ANQGSEA. Trimming removed 0 bases at V and 10 bases at J, with 19 bases between. The CDR3 here is CSVEEGAGAPVEQFF. The CDR3 DNA reads as TGCAGCGTTGAAGAAGGGGCAGGGGCCCCGGTAGAGCAGTTCTTC.

This clonotype was picked up many times. The gene calls are TRBV6-6 and TRBJ2-3, with D maybe TRBD2 (6 bases). Germline CDR1 and CDR2: MNHNY and SVGAGI (reference sequence). This CDR3 contains 14 residues. The V end lost 7 bases, the J end lost 4 bases, and 15 bases lay between the germline ends. CDR3 residues: CASIAGLRPDTQYF. CDR3 nucleotide sequence: TGTGCCAGCATCGCGGGACTGCGGCCAGATACGCAGTATTTT.

The chain recombines TRBV7-9 with TRBJ1-4; no firm D call. The CDR3 consists of 13 residues. CDR1 and CDR2 (germline): SEHNR, FQNEAQ (reference sequence). The V end lost 4 bases, the J end lost 8 bases, and 11 bases lay between the germline ends. DNA of the CDR3: TGTGCCAGCAGCTCCGACGGAGGGGAAAAACTGTTTTTT. Protein product: CASSSDGGEKLFF. Combining the CDR3 with reference TRBV7-9 and TRBJ1-4 gives the whole variable domain DTGVSQNPRHKITKRGQNVTFRCDPISEHNRLYWYRQTLGQGPEFLTYFQNEAQLEKSRLLSDRFSAERPKGSFSTLEIQRTEQGDSAMYLCASSSDGGEKLFFGSGTQLSVL.

The chain links TRBV11-2 to TRBJ2-7; 8 bases align to TRBD2. This CDR3 has 16 amino acids. Germline-derived CDR1 and CDR2 are SGHAT and FQNNGV. After removal of 4 bases from V and 5 bases from J, the junction contained 13 bases not matched to a gene. The CDR3 DNA is TGTGCCAGCAGCTACCAAAGCGGGGGAGTCTGGAACGAGCAGTACTTC. Its protein product is CASSYQSGGVWNEQYF.

For this clonotype: A clone one base away is much larger, so this may be a read error. The chain recombines TRBV28 with TRBJ2-5; 14 bases are shared with TRBD2. The CDR3 consists of 16 residues. V lost 8 bases and J lost 5; bases outside the gene matches: 10. The germline CDR1 and CDR2 sequences are MDHEN and SYDVKM. The CDR3 protein is CASGLTSGRAGETQYF. CDR3 DNA sequence: TGTGCCAGCGGCCTGACTAGCGGGAGGGCCGGGGAGACCCAGTACTTC. Combining the CDR3 with reference TRBV28 and TRBJ2-5 gives the whole variable domain DVKVTQSSRYLVKRTGEKVFLECVQDMDHENMFWYRQDPGLGLRLIYFSYDVKMKEKGDIPEGYSVSREKKERFSLILESASTNQTSMYLCASGLTSGRAGETQYFGPGTRLLVL.

This clonotype was recorded many times. The rearrangement uses TRBV6-1 and TRBJ2-1; D is uncertain. Trimming stripped 3 bases from V and 7 bases from J, with 7 bases between. CDR3 length: 12 residues. CDR1 MNHNS and CDR2 SASEGT come from the germline V gene. The CDR3 region has the DNA TGTGCCAGCAGTGAGTGGCAGAATGAGCAGTTCTTC. This gives the protein CASSEWQNEQFF.

This clonotype was recorded many times. Since no conserved phenylalanine or tryptophan closes the CDR3, a read error is the likely cause. The CDR3 reads CASSWLGAVPNTEAFL. CDR3 nucleotide sequence: TGTGCCAGCAGCTGGTTGGGCGCAGTTCCGAACACTGAAGCTTTCCTT. The gene calls are TRBV5-5 and TRBJ1-1; no clear D gene. This CDR3 is built from 16 residues. The germline V gene has CDR1 SGHKS and CDR2 YYEKEE (reference sequence). Trimming shortened V by 3 bases and J by 1 base, and 16 bases separated the two germline ends.

The V and J genes are TRBV20-1 and TRBJ2-7, with D perhaps TRBD1 (6 bases). Deletions cut 4 bases from V and 2 bases from J, with 12 bases between. CDR3 length: 13 residues. Looked up from germline, CDR1 is DFQATT and CDR2 is SNEGSKA (reference sequence). CDR3 sequence reads: CSATGESPYEQYF. The CDR3 nucleotides are TGCAGTGCTACAGGGGAGTCCCCCTACGAGCAGTACTTC.

This clonotype was counted only a few times. The chain carries TRBV3-1 and TRBJ1-1, with D uncertain. CDR1 is LGHDT, CDR2 YNNKEL, per germline (reference sequence). Trimming took off 0 bases at V and 1 base at J, with 6 bases between the two ends. This CDR3 spans 14 amino acids. CDR3: CASSQEDWNTEAFF. The CDR3 DNA sequence: TGTGCCAGCAGCCAAGAGGACTGGAACACTGAAGCTTTCTTT.

This clonotype was recorded many times. The gene calls are TRBV2 and TRBJ2-3; D is unclear. Per the germline V gene, CDR1 is SNHLY and CDR2 is FYNNEI. CDR3 length: 17 amino acids. The ends were cut back, 3 bases at V and 5 bases at J, with 21 bases in the middle. Here the CDR3 reads CASSETRTGTQLDTQYF. The CDR3 DNA is TGTGCCAGCAGTGAGACACGGACCGGTACACAGTTAGATACGCAGTATTTT.

Details on this clonotype: A much more abundant neighbour one base away suggests this may be a read error. The rearrangement joins TRBV19 to TRBJ1-5; possibly TRBD1 for D (5 bases). With 7 bases removed from V and 0 bases from J, the gap between germline ends came to 22 bases. This CDR3 spans 18 amino acids. Germline CDR1 is LNHDA and CDR2 is SQIVND (reference sequence). The CDR3 here is CASTPGPREVYSNQPQHF. DNA for the CDR3: TGTGCCAGTACTCCCGGCCCCAGGGAGGTGTATAGCAATCAGCCCCAGCATTTT.

The chain couples TRBV11-2 to TRBJ2-5, with unresolved D. Deletions cut 2 bases from V and 2 bases from J, with 12 bases between. Germline lookup yields CDR1 SGHAT and CDR2 FQNNGV. The CDR3 runs to 15 residues. CDR3 in DNA: TGTGCCAGCAGCTTACGCTACGCGATACAAGAGACCCAGTACTTC. This translates into CASSLRYAIQETQYF.

This clonotype was seen at least ten times. The chain couples TRBV5-1 to TRBJ1-1, with a tentative D call TRBD1 (5 bases). The CDR3 covers 14 residues. Germline loops: CDR1 SGHRS, CDR2 YFSETQ. Trimming shortened V by 0 bases and J by 4 bases, and 10 bases separated the two germline ends. CDR3 sequence: CASSLAGASTEAFF. CDR3 coding DNA: TGCGCCAGCAGCTTGGCCGGGGCGAGCACTGAAGCTTTCTTT.